These 25 T cell receptor beta chains were all obtained from the same sample, sequenced in a study. One entry per CDR3 protein results from TCRdb running MiXCR on the RT-PCR reads. This sample has more than 600,000 distinct CDR3 sequences; around 14% occur once, and the top ten carry roughly 3.6%. The sequencing sample was made of memory CD4+ T cells from blood. These receptors originate from a female donor in good health, serving as a healthy control.

V is TRBV20-1 and J is TRBJ1-2; the D is unclear. The germline V gene encodes CDR1 DFQATT and CDR2 SNEGSKA (reference sequence). V was pared by 2 bases and J by 8 bases, with 9 bases between. The length of the CDR3 is 11 residues. CDR3 DNA: TGCAGTGCTAGACCCCCGGGAGGCTACACCTTC. The encoded protein is CSARPPGGYTF.

The chain links TRBV5-4 to TRBJ2-3; 8 bases map to TRBD1. This CDR3 comprises 15 residues. CDR1 is SGHNT and CDR2 is YYREEE in the germline V gene (reference sequence). Trimming removed 3 bases from V and 3 bases from J; junction bases left unmatched: 6. This CDR3 is CASSSPDRVTDTQYF. The CDR3 bases are TGTGCCAGCAGCTCTCCGGACAGGGTGACAGATACGCAGTATTTT.

In this sample, this clonotype turned up a few times. An end of the junction differs from the germline gene, which may be a read error. This chain connects TRBV5-6 to TRBJ2-5; D might be TRBD1 (6 bases). CDR1 SGHDT and CDR2 YYEEEE come from the germline V gene. The CDR3 has 12 amino acids. Written as DNA, the CDR3 is TGTGCCAGCAGCTACTCTGACAGGACCGAGTACTTC. Translating it yields CASSYSDRTEYF.

Written as DNA, the CDR3 is TGTGCCAGCAGGGTCGGGACGAATGAGCAGTTCTTC. Translating it yields CASRVGTNEQFF. This rearrangement joins TRBV12-3 or TRBV12-4 to TRBJ2-1; D might be TRBD1 or TRBD2, each matching 5 bases. CDR3 length equals 12 residues. Trimming took 6 bases from V and 7 from J, leaving 10 bases between them.

This clonotype was observed at least ten times. This chain links TRBV20-1 with TRBJ1-6; no reliable D call. Trimming removed 0 bases from V and 6 bases from J, with 9 bases in between. The CDR3 totals 14 residues. CDR1 DFQATT and CDR2 SNEGSKA come from the germline V gene (reference sequence). The CDR3 protein is CSAREQLVNSPLHF. Written as DNA, the CDR3 is TGCAGTGCTAGAGAACAGCTGGTTAATTCACCCCTCCACTTT.

In its sample, this clonotype was seen many times. CDR3 amino acids: CASSSRQGGKLFF. The CDR3 bases are TGTGCCAGCAGTTCCCGCCAGGGTGGGAAACTGTTTTTT. The chain carries TRBV12-3 or TRBV12-4 and TRBJ1-4; possibly TRBD1 for D (5 bases). V was pared by 4 bases and J by 11 bases, with 14 bases between. The CDR3 length is 13 residues.

This clonotype showed up many times. V gene TRBV7-2 combines with J gene TRBJ2-7, with D possibly being TRBD2 (6 bases). Trimming took off 3 bases at V and 0 bases at J, with 15 bases between the two ends. Germline-derived CDR1 and CDR2 are SGHTA and FQGNSA. This CDR3 spans 16 amino acids. Here the CDR3 DNA reads TGTGCCAGCAGCTTCTTGGCGGGGCAGCTCTCCTACGAGCAGTACTTC. Protein product: CASSFLAGQLSYEQYF.

This clonotype was recorded a few times. J is TRBJ1-5 and V is TRBV18; D ambiguous. This CDR3 spans 13 amino acids. The germline V gene encodes CDR1 KGHSH and CDR2 LQKENI. The V gene lost 4 bases and the J gene lost 3 bases, with 7 bases spanning the gap. CDR3 DNA: TGTGCCAGCTCACAGGACCACAATCAGCCCCAGCATTTT. Encoded protein: CASSQDHNQPQHF.

The rearrangement joins TRBV5-1 to TRBJ2-2, with D perhaps TRBD1 (6 bases). Germline values: CDR1 SGHRS, CDR2 YFSETQ. Deletions cut 0 bases from V and 6 bases from J, with 12 bases between. The CDR3 has 15 residues. CDR3 coding DNA: TGCGCCAGCAGCTTGGATGACCCAGGGGCCGGGGAGCTGTTTTTT. Encoded protein: CASSLDDPGAGELFF.

This chain joins TRBV7-2 and TRBJ2-3; a possible D gene is TRBD2 (5 bases). The CDR3 has 14 residues. The germline gives CDR1 SGHTA, CDR2 FQGNSA. V dropped 3 bases and J dropped 0 bases, with 7 bases sitting between them. As DNA, the CDR3 is TGTGCCAGCAGCTTGAGGGCCAGCACAGATACGCAGTATTTT. Translation gives CASSLRASTDTQYF.

This clonotype appeared many times. The chain uses TRBV5-1 and TRBJ2-7; 8 bases match TRBD1. V dropped 4 bases and J dropped 5; count of bases not matched to a gene: 8. The CDR3 consists of 14 residues. Germline V lookup: CDR1 SGHRS, CDR2 YFSETQ. The CDR3 loop reads CASSRGTGHNEQYF. CDR3 DNA: TGCGCCAGCAGCCGCGGGACAGGCCATAACGAGCAGTACTTC.

This clonotype was detected only a few times. The genes are TRBV7-9 and TRBJ2-2; 11 nucleotides agree with TRBD2. Germline-derived CDR1 and CDR2 are SEHNR and FQNEAQ (reference sequence). The CDR3 extends over 15 amino acids. V lost 8 bases and J lost 5; bases outside the gene matches: 7. The CDR3 reads CASHFTSGSTGELFF. The CDR3 nucleotides are TGTGCCAGCCACTTCACTAGCGGGAGTACCGGGGAGCTGTTTTTT.

At least ten counts were recorded for this clonotype. The chain uses TRBV7-2 and TRBJ2-5, with D possibly matching TRBD2 (6 bases). Trimming shortened V by 0 bases and J by 2 bases, and 10 bases separated the two germline ends. The CDR3 consists of 15 residues. CDR1 SGHTA and CDR2 FQGNSA come from the germline V gene. This chain's CDR3 is CASSLAAGPQETQYF. CDR3 in DNA: TGTGCCAGCAGCTTAGCGGCGGGACCACAAGAGACCCAGTACTTC.

At least ten counts were recorded for this clonotype. V and J are TRBV4-1 and TRBJ2-5; TRBD2 might be the D (6 bases). Looked up from germline, CDR1 is MGHRA and CDR2 is YSYEKL. Trimming took off 0 bases at V and 5 bases at J, with 19 bases between the two ends. CDR3 length: 17 amino acids. This chain's CDR3 is CASSQEAGGFPWETQYF. CDR3 DNA sequence: TGCGCCAGCAGCCAAGAAGCGGGCGGATTTCCGTGGGAGACCCAGTACTTC.

This clonotype was detected a few times. V is TRBV5-1 and J is TRBJ1-2; D remains unclear. V was trimmed by 2 bases and J by 2 bases, leaving 10 bases between them. The CDR3 has 14 amino acids. In germline, CDR1 is SGHRS, CDR2 YFSETQ. Here the CDR3 reads CASSFVAGNYGYTF. CDR3 nucleotides: TGCGCCAGCAGCTTCGTGGCAGGCAACTATGGCTACACCTTC.

The chain has TRBV6-2 or TRBV6-3 and TRBJ1-5; D call uncertain. V lost 3 bases to trimming and J lost 0 bases, with 6 bases between them. CDR3 length: 14 residues. The germline V gene has CDR1 MNHEY and CDR2 SVGEGT. This chain's CDR3 is CASSYLGSNQPQHF. For the CDR3, the DNA is TGTGCCAGCAGTTATTTGGGTAGCAATCAGCCCCAGCATTTT.

This clonotype was observed a few times. The genes are TRBV6-5 and TRBJ2-2; the D gene is possibly TRBD1 (5 bases). In germline, CDR1 is MNHEY, CDR2 SVGAGI. V lost 6 bases and J 2 bases, leaving 10 bases between the germline ends. The CDR3 loop spans 14 amino acids. CDR3 region: CASRTDTNTGELFF. DNA for the CDR3: TGTGCCAGCAGGACAGACACAAACACCGGGGAGCTGTTTTTT.

This clonotype occurred many times. The V and J genes are TRBV7-8 and TRBJ2-7; no clear D. CDR1 is SGHVS, CDR2 FQNEAQ, per germline. V lost 0 bases and J lost 0, with 12 bases in between. The length of the CDR3 is 16 residues. CDR3 sequence: CASSLAGSLSSYEQYF. Here the CDR3 DNA reads TGTGCCAGCAGCTTAGCTGGGTCACTTAGCTCCTACGAGCAGTACTTC.

V and J are TRBV18 and TRBJ1-2; unclear D gene. CDR3 size: 16 residues. V gave up 3 bases and J gave up 1 base, with 15 bases separating them. CDR1 and CDR2 from the germline V gene are KGHSH and LQKENI. CDR3 region: CASSPVALGSNYGYTF. CDR3 DNA sequence: TGTGCCAGCTCACCGGTTGCACTGGGCAGTAACTATGGCTACACCTTC.

This clonotype was detected a few times. This chain connects TRBV5-1 to TRBJ2-1; 9 nucleotides agree with TRBD1. This CDR3 is 16 amino acids long. V gave up 4 bases and J gave up 4 bases; unmatched junction bases: 9. Germline V CDR1 and CDR2: SGHRS, YFSETQ. The CDR3 coding sequence is TGCGCCAGCAGCCGTAGTGGGACAGGGAGTTACAATGAGCAGTTCTTC. Amino acids: CASSRSGTGSYNEQFF.

CDR3 residues: CSARLAGGRVEQYF. In nucleotides, the CDR3 is TGCAGTGCTAGACTAGCGGGGGGGCGGGTCGAGCAGTACTTC. The rearrangement joins TRBV20-1 to TRBJ2-7, with 12 bases aligning to TRBD2. This CDR3 contains 14 residues. Trimming at V came to 2 bases and at J to 6 bases, leaving 5 bases not matched to a gene. The V gene's germline CDR1 is DFQATT and CDR2 SNEGSKA (reference sequence).

This chain links TRBV28 with TRBJ1-2; D might be TRBD1 (6 bases). CDR1 and CDR2 (germline): MDHEN, SYDVKM. Trimming took off 10 bases at V and 3 bases at J, with 12 bases between the two ends. The CDR3 has 12 residues. As DNA, the CDR3 is TGTGCCACCAACAGGGAGGACTATGGCTACACCTTC. This encodes CATNREDYGYTF.

This clonotype was counted ten times or more. The J gene is TRBJ2-3, the V gene TRBV7-8; perhaps D is TRBD1 or TRBD2 (6 bases each). From germline, CDR1 is SGHVS and CDR2 FQNEAQ. The CDR3 has 13 residues. With 5 bases removed from V and 8 bases from J, the gap between germline ends came to 14 bases. The chain's CDR3 is CASSPEGGGTQYF. Here the CDR3 DNA reads TGTGCCAGCAGCCCCGAAGGGGGAGGTACGCAGTATTTT.

This clonotype was counted a few times. The chain joins TRBV18 to TRBJ1-5; D unresolved. Per the germline V gene, CDR1 is KGHSH and CDR2 is LQKENI. The CDR3 length is 14 residues. Deletions cut 3 bases from V and 5 bases from J, with 11 bases between. Here the CDR3 DNA reads TGTGCCAGCTCACCCACGGGAGCCGATCAGCCCCAGCATTTT. Its protein is CASSPTGADQPQHF. The full variable domain, rest sourced from reference TRBV18 and TRBJ1-5, is NAGVMQNPRHLVRRRGQEARLRCSPMKGHSHVYWYRQLPEEGLKFMVYLQKENIIDESGMPKERFSAEFPKEGPSILRIQQVVRGDSAAYFCASSPTGADQPQHFGDGTRLSIL.

This chain joins TRBV6-2 or TRBV6-3 and TRBJ1-5; D might be TRBD1 (5 bases). Germline-derived CDR1 and CDR2 are MNHEY and SVGEGT. The V end was cut by 2 bases, the J end by 12 bases, with 23 bases between. The CDR3 has 16 residues. CDR3: CASSYVQGLSNHLQHF. CDR3 bases: TGTGCCAGCAGTTACGTCCAGGGCCTATCAAATCATCTCCAGCATTTT.